These 8 T cell receptor beta chains were sequenced from one sample in a study of CD8+ T cells in alopecia areata. cDNA reverse transcribed from extracted RNA served as the sequencing template. Data came from immunoSEQ multiplex PCR; TCRdb stores just in-frame clones and leaves some out. The table records some 180,000 clones, more than 50% of them present only once. The sequenced material came from CD8+ T cells sorted from blood. These receptors were obtained from a human donor in good health.

A note on this clone: This same CDR3 is encoded by further DNA sequences in the sample. The chain employs TRBV29-1 and TRBJ1-1; D uncertain. Trimming removed 3 bases from V and 0 bases from J, with 2 bases in between. Looked up from germline, CDR1 is SQVTM and CDR2 is ANQGSEA. The CDR3 is made up of 11 amino acids. In DNA, the CDR3 is TGCAGCGTTGAGCTGAACACTGAAGCTTTCTTT. Its protein product is CSVELNTEAFF.

The chain couples TRBV7-9 to TRBJ2-7; 10 bases are shared with TRBD2. CDR3 length: 15 amino acids. Germline values: CDR1 SEHNR, CDR2 FQNEAQ (reference sequence). V gave up 5 bases and J gave up 2 bases; unmatched junction bases: 6. CDR3 protein: CASSPRTSGTYEQYF. CDR3 in DNA: TGTGCCAGCAGCCCAAGGACTAGCGGTACCTACGAGCAGTACTTC.

The V gene is TRBV30, the J gene TRBJ2-3, with D possibly matching TRBD2 (6 bases). Germline V lookup: CDR1 GTSNPN, CDR2 SVGIG (reference sequence). This CDR3 contains 14 residues. CDR3 in amino acids: CASAGGSAGDTQYF. The CDR3, as DNA: TGTGCTTCTGCTGGGGGGTCCGCAGGAGATACGCAGTATTTT.

This clone was picked up a small number of times. The rearrangement links TRBV29-1 to TRBJ2-7, with TRBD1 identical over 7 bases. V shed 6 bases, J shed 3 bases, and the junction held 8 bases outside the gene matches. The CDR3 has 13 residues. CDR1 is SQVTM and CDR2 is ANQGSEA in the germline V gene. The CDR3 DNA sequence: TGCAGCGTGCGACAGGGAGAGCTCTACGAGCAGTACTTC. Its protein product is CSVRQGELYEQYF.

This clone was observed a single time. The chain is built from TRBV5-1 and TRBJ2-7; D uncertain. The germline V and J ends were trimmed by 0 bases and 0 bases, with 10 bases remaining between them. Germline assignment: CDR1 SGHRS and CDR2 YFSETQ. CDR3 length: 15 amino acids. The CDR3 nucleotides read TGCGCCAGCAGCTTGGAGGACGGAAGCTCCTACGAGCAGTACTTC. Translated, it gives CASSLEDGSSYEQYF.

About this clone itself: With a much larger clone just one base away, this may be a read error. The chain joins TRBV13 to TRBJ2-5, with 15 positions matching TRBD2. CDR3 size: 15 residues. Germline CDR1 and CDR2: PRHDT and FYEKMQ (reference sequence). The V and J ends lost 6 bases and 2 bases, in that order; junction bases with no gene match: 1. This chain's CDR3 is CASSGLAGGQETQYF. The CDR3 coding sequence is TGTGCCAGCAGTGGACTAGCGGGGGGGCAAGAGACCCAGTACTTC.

This chain joins TRBV9 and TRBJ1-6; tentatively, D is TRBD1 (5 bases). The germline V gene has CDR1 SGDLS and CDR2 YYNGEE. This CDR3 has 18 residues. The V gene lost 0 bases and the J gene lost 6 bases, with 19 bases spanning the gap. The CDR3 DNA is TGTGCCAGCAGCGTAGCTGATAGGGGCCACCTTTCTAATTCACCCCTCCACTTT. Its protein product is CASSVADRGHLSNSPLHF.

The chain employs TRBV29-1 and TRBJ2-7, with TRBD2 matching 11 bases. Germline values: CDR1 SQVTM, CDR2 ANQGSEA. CDR3 length: 13 amino acids. V lost 7 bases to trimming and J lost 1 base; unmatched junction nucleotides: 3. The CDR3 reads CSARTSGSYEQYF. The CDR3 coding sequence is TGCAGCGCAAGGACTAGCGGGTCCTACGAGCAGTACTTC.